The 13 T cell receptor beta chains given below trace back to one sample, sequenced in a study of Ad26.COV2.S vaccination and SARS-CoV-2 variants. As for treatment: 15 to 20 received Ad26.COV2.S at low or high dose, single or two shots; 5 received placebo; per-sample allocation not given. Collection of the samples took place on day 63 after the first injection of vaccine or placebo. Here immunoSEQ multiplex PCR was the method, and the copy in TCRdb shows in-frame clones only, minus some. In the table there are about 390,000 clones, more than 85% of which are singletons. The source material was peripheral blood, sampled in a trial of Ad26.COV2.S vaccine versus placebo. The receptor source for this set is a person between 18 and 65 years old who received the Ad26.COV2.S COVID-19 vaccine or a placebo.

This clone occurred many times. The chain couples TRBV7-8 to TRBJ1-1, with D possibly TRBD1 on 6 matching bases. V dropped 1 base and J dropped 4 bases, with 13 bases sitting between them. From germline, CDR1 is SGHVS and CDR2 FQNEAQ. CDR3 length: 15 amino acids. The CDR3 sequence: CASSLDGGRSTEAFF. In DNA, the CDR3 is TGTGCCAGCAGCTTAGACGGGGGGCGAAGCACTGAAGCTTTCTTT.

This chain connects TRBV6-5 to TRBJ1-4; D gene uncertain. The germline gives CDR1 MNHEY, CDR2 SVGAGI. The V end lost 0 bases, the J end lost 8 bases, and 16 bases lay between the germline ends. The length of the CDR3 is 16 residues. The CDR3 region has the DNA TGTGCCAGCAGTTACTCTAGTTCCAGGCCCCGAGAAAAACTGTTTTTT. Translation: CASSYSSSRPREKLFF.

The V gene is TRBV6-5, the J gene TRBJ2-7; 7 nucleotides match TRBD1. The V gene end was trimmed by 2 bases and the J gene end by 2 bases; junction bases not matched to a gene: 3. The germline gives CDR1 MNHEY, CDR2 SVGAGI. The CDR3 is 14 residues long. This CDR3 is CASSYRGQTYEQYF. CDR3 nucleotide sequence: TGTGCCAGCAGTTACCGGGGACAGACCTACGAGCAGTACTTC.

This sequence joins TRBV6-2 or TRBV6-3 and TRBJ2-7; 8 bases map to TRBD2. V dropped 0 bases and J dropped 2; count of bases not matched to a gene: 3. This CDR3 is built from 15 residues. Per germline, CDR1 MNHEY and CDR2 SVGEGT. CDR3 nucleotide sequence: TGTGCCAGCAGTTACTCGCGGGGGGAAGCCTACGAGCAGTACTTC. Amino acid sequence: CASSYSRGEAYEQYF.

The chain combines TRBV6-2 or TRBV6-3 with TRBJ2-3; 8 bases align to TRBD2. This CDR3 is 16 amino acids long. V shed 2 bases and J 2 bases; nucleotides not matched to a gene: 6. CDR1 MNHEY and CDR2 SVGEGT come from the germline V gene. The CDR3: CASSYRVAGLTDTQYF. Here the CDR3 DNA reads TGTGCCAGCAGTTACCGTGTAGCGGGACTCACAGATACGCAGTATTTT.

This clone appeared once. The V call is TRBV7-9, the J call TRBJ2-5; 13 bases match TRBD2. CDR3 length equals 16 residues. Per the germline V gene, CDR1 is SEHNR and CDR2 is FQNEAQ (reference sequence). With V trimmed by 5 bases and J by 1 base, 4 bases remained unmatched. The CDR3 region has the DNA TGTGCCAGCAGCCGGACTAGCGGGGGATTCCAAGAGACCCAGTACTTC. It encodes CASSRTSGGFQETQYF.

The V gene is TRBV11-2, the J gene TRBJ2-7; TRBD1 is a possible D gene (6 bases). The length of the CDR3 is 11 residues. Germline V gene lookup returns CDR1 SGHAT and CDR2 FQNNGV. Trimming cost V 5 bases and J 10 bases, with 12 bases left between them. CDR3 bases: TGTGCCAGCAGCGCACGACAGGACCAGTACTTC. This encodes CASSARQDQYF.

The rearrangement uses TRBV6-5 and TRBJ2-4, with 9 positions matching TRBD2. CDR3 length: 15 residues. Germline V lookup: CDR1 MNHEY, CDR2 SVGAGI. V shed 6 bases and J 1 base; nucleotides not matched to a gene: 4. The CDR3 sequence: CASRAGGSAKNIQYF. CDR3 nucleotide sequence: TGTGCCAGCAGGGCGGGGGGGTCGGCCAAAAACATTCAGTACTTC.

The rearrangement links TRBV12-3 or TRBV12-4 to TRBJ1-6; possibly TRBD1 for D (6 bases). The germline V and J ends were trimmed by 3 bases and 7 bases, with 7 bases remaining between them. There are 13 residues in the CDR3. This chain's CDR3 is CASSLGANSPLHF. CDR3 DNA sequence: TGTGCCAGCAGTTTGGGGGCCAATTCACCCCTCCACTTT.

This chain uses TRBV6-5 with TRBJ2-7; D gene unclear. Germline V CDR1 and CDR2: MNHEY, SVGAGI. Between the trimmed V and J ends, which lost 4 bases and 0 bases, there was a span of 13 bases. This CDR3 contains 15 residues. CDR3 sequence (DNA): TGTGCCAGCAGTTGGTCTGGCTCGGGCTCCTACGAGCAGTACTTC. Amino acid sequence: CASSWSGSGSYEQYF.

This clone was detected a few times. The genes are TRBV18 and TRBJ1-5; 8 nucleotides agree with TRBD1. There are 15 residues in the CDR3. V shed 5 bases and J 6 bases; nucleotides not matched to a gene: 9. Germline CDR1 and CDR2: KGHSH and LQKENI. CDR3 nucleotide sequence: TGTGCCAGCTCAGCCGGGACAGGAGGGTCTCAGCCCCAGCATTTT. It encodes CASSAGTGGSQPQHF.

This clone was seen at least ten times. The genes are TRBV19 and TRBJ1-2, with D unresolved. The germline CDR1 and CDR2 sequences are LNHDA and SQIVND (reference sequence). V lost 6 bases, J lost 2 bases, and 13 bases lay in between. The CDR3 length is 14 residues. CDR3 nucleotides: TGTGCCAGTAGCCAAAGGCCCGAGAACTATGGCTACACCTTC. This gives the protein CASSQRPENYGYTF.

V gene TRBV2 combines with J gene TRBJ1-2; 9 bases are a match to TRBD1. In germline, CDR1 is SNHLY, CDR2 FYNNEI. The CDR3 length is 12 residues. V was clipped by 7 bases and J by 8 bases; unmatched bases: 5. This CDR3 reads CASTRTGEGYTF. CDR3 nucleotides: TGTGCCAGCACGAGGACAGGGGAGGGCTACACCTTC.